These 23 T cell receptor beta chains were all obtained from the same sample, sequenced in a study of T cells after yellow fever vaccination. MiXCR, run by TCRdb on the 5' RACE reads, gives a single entry per CDR3 protein. The sample consists of 550,000 or so distinct CDR3 sequences, about a fifth of them appearing once. The specimen comprised PBMCs, sampled 15 days after the yellow fever booster vaccination. The receptor source for this set is a man aged 25-40 years who received the YFV17D yellow fever vaccine.

This chain connects TRBV29-1 to TRBJ2-7; 13 bases are shared with TRBD2. Germline lookup yields CDR1 SQVTM and CDR2 ANQGSEA. J lost 3 bases, V lost 6 bases, and 5 bases had no gene match. The CDR3 is 14 amino acids. CDR3 DNA: TGCAGCGTGAGGACTAGCGGGAGTGTCTACGAGCAGTACTTC. Amino acid sequence: CSVRTSGSVYEQYF.

This clonotype was observed a few times. This chain joins TRBV4-1 and TRBJ2-4; the match to TRBD1 covers 10 bases. The CDR3 covers 15 residues. The trim removed 4 bases at V and 7 bases at J, leaving 7 bases unmatched. Germline-derived CDR1 and CDR2 are MGHRA and YSYEKL. CDR3 coding DNA: TGCGCCAGCAGCCGGACTGGGACAGGGGCGAACATTCAGTACTTC. Translating it yields CASSRTGTGANIQYF.

This clonotype was detected only a few times. The chain links TRBV20-1 to TRBJ1-1, with 7 bases lining up with TRBD1. The CDR3 sequence is 13 residues long. V lost 6 bases, J lost 0 bases, and 4 bases stayed unmatched. CDR1 and CDR2 from the germline V gene are DFQATT and SNEGSKA (reference sequence). This chain's CDR3 is CSAGTAMNTEAFF. The CDR3 DNA reads as TGCAGTGCGGGGACAGCTATGAACACTGAAGCTTTCTTT.

The table lists this clonotype with a few counts. CDR3 in DNA: TGTGCCAGCAGCCAAGATTACGCGCCGAACACCGGGGAGCTGTTTTTT. Amino acid sequence: CASSQDYAPNTGELFF. This chain connects TRBV3-1 to TRBJ2-2; D is uncertain. Trimming left V 0 bases short and J 0 bases short, with 8 bases between. Germline loops: CDR1 LGHDT, CDR2 YNNKEL (reference sequence). The CDR3 covers 16 residues.

The table lists this clonotype with a few counts. The chain is built from TRBV15 and TRBJ2-2; D remains ambiguous. CDR1 and CDR2 (germline): LNHNV, YYDKDF (reference sequence). The CDR3 extends over 14 amino acids. Trimming pared 2 bases from V and 0 bases from J, leaving 4 bases between. CDR3 bases: TGTGCCACCAGCAGACAGCCGAACACCGGGGAGCTGTTTTTT. Translation: CATSRQPNTGELFF.

This clonotype was seen a few times. The V gene is TRBV12-3 or TRBV12-4, the J gene TRBJ2-5; 8 nucleotides match TRBD1. The J segment lost 5 bases and the V segment lost 6 bases, leaving 5 bases of the junction unmatched. There are 13 residues in the CDR3. CDR3 protein: CASRMTGVETQYF. The CDR3 region has the DNA TGTGCCAGCAGGATGACAGGGGTGGAGACCCAGTACTTC.

The rearrangement links TRBV20-1 to TRBJ2-7, with 11 bases aligning to TRBD2. The CDR3 length is 14 residues. The germline V gene has CDR1 DFQATT and CDR2 SNEGSKA (reference sequence). J lost 2 bases, V lost 4 bases, and 4 bases had no gene match. The CDR3 is CSATLAGGPYEQYF. Here the CDR3 DNA reads TGCAGTGCTACTCTAGCGGGAGGACCCTACGAGCAGTACTTC.

The CDR3 sequence is CASSSLGLAIEQYF. For the CDR3, the DNA is TGTGCCAGCAGTTCCCTAGGACTAGCCATCGAGCAGTACTTC. The V gene is TRBV12-3 or TRBV12-4, the J gene TRBJ2-7; TRBD2 agrees at 8 bases. With 4 bases clipped from V and 6 bases from J, the junction kept 8 bases outside the gene matches. The CDR3 length is 14 residues.

This clonotype was seen a few times. The V call is TRBV20-1, the J call TRBJ2-7; no firm D call. V lost 0 bases to trimming and J lost 2 bases, with 14 bases between them. CDR3 length: 15 amino acids. The V gene's germline CDR1 is DFQATT and CDR2 SNEGSKA (reference sequence). Here the CDR3 reads CSARDIVFLAYEQYF. The DNA of the CDR3 is TGCAGTGCTAGAGATATCGTCTTCCTCGCCTACGAGCAGTACTTC.

V gene TRBV6-2 or TRBV6-3 combines with J gene TRBJ2-2; D gene unclear. V was pared by 6 bases and J by 2 bases, with 13 bases between. This CDR3 spans 15 amino acids. CDR1 is MNHEY, CDR2 SVGEGT, per germline. CDR3 loop: CASSPRIFNTGELFF. The CDR3 DNA reads as TGTGCCAGCAGCCCCCGGATTTTCAACACCGGGGAGCTGTTTTTT.

This clonotype has just a few counts. V and J are TRBV7-2 and TRBJ1-6, with TRBD1 as a possible D gene (5 bases). There are 15 residues in the CDR3. Trimming left V 6 bases short and J 9 bases short, with 18 bases between. Germline values: CDR1 SGHTA, CDR2 FQGNSA. This CDR3 is CASSFPGGQGSPLHF. The CDR3 DNA reads TGTGCCAGCAGTTTCCCCGGAGGCCAGGGTTCACCCCTCCACTTT. The whole variable domain, remainder taken from reference TRBV7-2 and TRBJ1-6, is GAGVSQSPSNKVTEKGKDVELRCDPISGHTALYWYRQSLGQGLEFLIYFQGNSAPDKSGLPSDRFSAERTGGSVSTLTIQRTQQEDSAVYLCASSFPGGQGSPLHFGNGTRLTVT.

This clonotype was seen only a few times. This sequence joins TRBV4-2 and TRBJ2-5; the match to TRBD2 covers 15 bases. CDR3 length: 19 residues. The trim removed 4 bases at V and 5 bases at J, leaving 14 bases unmatched. Germline assignment: CDR1 LGHNA and CDR2 YNFKEQ. The CDR3 loop reads CASSPNLGLAGGVRETQYF. The DNA of the CDR3 is TGTGCCAGCAGCCCCAACTTGGGACTAGCGGGAGGCGTTAGGGAGACCCAGTACTTC.

The V and J genes are TRBV20-1 and TRBJ2-5; D is possibly TRBD2 (6 bases). Trimming shortened V by 6 bases and J by 7 bases, and 15 bases separated the two germline ends. Germline V gene data show CDR1 as DFQATT and CDR2 as SNEGSKA (reference sequence). This CDR3 contains 12 residues. This CDR3 is CSAPGVEGTQYF. Written as DNA, the CDR3 is TGCAGTGCCCCGGGGGTCGAAGGGACCCAGTACTTC.

A few counts support this clonotype. CDR3 DNA sequence: TGTGCCAGCAGCTTAGCGGGAGGCCACTCTACCTCCTACAATGAGCAGTTCTTC. Its protein is CASSLAGGHSTSYNEQFF. This rearrangement joins TRBV7-2 to TRBJ2-1, with D possibly matching TRBD2 (6 bases). Germline V gives CDR1 SGHTA, CDR2 FQGNSA. Trimming shortened V by 0 bases and J by 0 bases, and 15 bases separated the two germline ends. The CDR3 spans 18 residues. Variable domain in full (rest from reference TRBV7-2 and TRBJ2-1): GAGVSQSPSNKVTEKGKDVELRCDPISGHTALYWYRQSLGQGLEFLIYFQGNSAPDKSGLPSDRFSAERTGGSVSTLTIQRTQQEDSAVYLCASSLAGGHSTSYNEQFFGPGTRLTVL.

This chain links TRBV7-2 with TRBJ2-7, with D possibly matching TRBD1 (6 bases). V lost 1 base and J lost 3, with 10 bases in between. The CDR3 length is 14 residues. From germline, CDR1 is SGHTA and CDR2 FQGNSA. The chain's CDR3 is CASSLGGQNYEQYF. The DNA of the CDR3 is TGTGCCAGCAGCTTAGGCGGACAGAACTACGAGCAGTACTTC.

This sequence joins TRBV16 and TRBJ2-3; 8 bases match TRBD1. Germline CDR1 reads KGHSY; CDR2 reads FQNENV. The CDR3 extends over 18 amino acids. V shed 1 base, J shed 0 bases, and the junction held 9 bases outside the gene matches. The DNA of the CDR3 is TGTGCCAGCAGCCAATACTCCGAGACAGGGGATAGCACAGATACGCAGTATTTT. It encodes CASSQYSETGDSTDTQYF.

The V and J genes are TRBV7-8 and TRBJ1-1; D not resolved. CDR1 and CDR2 (germline): SGHVS, FQNEAQ. The CDR3 loop spans 17 amino acids. Trimming pared 0 bases from V and 4 bases from J, leaving 18 bases between. The CDR3 DNA follows: TGTGCCAGCAGCTTAGCGGCCCAAGTCGGAGGTTCCACTGAAGCTTTCTTT. It codes for CASSLAAQVGGSTEAFF.

This clonotype has only a few counts. The rearrangement uses TRBV5-1 and TRBJ1-4; TRBD1 aligns across 8 bases. Per the germline V gene, CDR1 is SGHRS and CDR2 is YFSETQ. The length of the CDR3 is 16 residues. V lost 2 bases and J lost 6; bases outside the gene matches: 9. The CDR3 loop is CASSLHYRGTDEKLFF. CDR3 nucleotide sequence: TGCGCCAGCAGCTTACACTACAGGGGGACGGATGAAAAACTGTTTTTT.

Points on this clonotype: One end of the junction fails to match germline, which may point to a read error. The genes are TRBV20-1 and TRBJ2-7; 10 nucleotides align to TRBD2. Germline loops: CDR1 DFQATT, CDR2 SNEGSKA (reference sequence). This CDR3 region has 15 residues. The CDR3 coding sequence is TGCTGTGCTAGTACTACTAGCGGGATGAGCCACGAGCAGTACTTC. Encoded protein: CCASTTSGMSHEQYF.

This clonotype came up a few times. Compared with germline, one end of the junction differs, possibly owing to a read error. This chain's CDR3 is CVISPSPGQGQETQYF. For the CDR3, the DNA is TGTGTCATCAGTCCCTCCCCCGGACAGGGCCAAGAGACCCAGTACTTC. This sequence joins TRBV10-3 and TRBJ2-5; 8 positions agree with TRBD1. The germline CDR1 and CDR2 sequences are ENHRY and SYGVKD. This CDR3 region has 16 residues.

This clonotype was detected a few times. In DNA form, the CDR3 reads TGCGCCAGCAGCTTGGTCGGGAGAGGTTCTAATGAGCAGTTCTTC. Protein: CASSLVGRGSNEQFF. The chain combines TRBV5-1 with TRBJ2-1, with a tentative D call TRBD2 (6 bases). V was trimmed by 0 bases and J by 7 bases, leaving 14 bases between them. The CDR3 contains 15 residues. Germline assignment: CDR1 SGHRS and CDR2 YFSETQ.

The CDR3 here is CASSPAWSGNTGELFF. CDR3 bases: TGTGCCAGCTCACCGGCCTGGAGCGGGAACACCGGGGAGCTGTTTTTT. The chain is built from TRBV18 and TRBJ2-2; D is perhaps TRBD2 (5 bases). The CDR3 length is 16 residues. The germline CDR1 and CDR2 sequences are KGHSH and LQKENI. Trimming removed 3 bases from V and 1 base from J, with 12 bases in between.

V usage is TRBV20-1 and J usage is TRBJ2-2; tentative D call: TRBD2 (5 bases). The CDR3 has 16 amino acids. Trimming stripped 1 base from V and 1 base from J, with 13 bases between. Germline lookup yields CDR1 DFQATT and CDR2 SNEGSKA (reference sequence). The CDR3 DNA is TGCAGTGCTAGAGTTTTATCGGCGGGGAACACCGGGGAGCTGTTTTTT. Translated: CSARVLSAGNTGELFF.